The next 29 T cell receptor beta chains were all read from a single sample in a study of T cells in Graves' hyperthyroidism and ophthalmopathy. From RNA transcripts, TCR beta CDR3 regions were amplified. Researchers ran a first-round RT-PCR on the TCR CDR3 using the HTBI primer set. One entry per CDR3 protein results from TCRdb running MiXCR on the multiplex PCR reads. Seen here are fewer than 800,000 distinct CDR3 sequences, roughly 15% observed once, and the top ten hold around 8%. Sequenced sample: blood. Every receptor here comes from a man in his late teens or twenties with Graves' hyperthyroidism.

The V and J genes are TRBV2 and TRBJ2-5; 7 bases align to TRBD2. The junction had 5 bases not matched to a gene; V was cut back by 4 bases and J by 3 bases. Germline V gene sequence: CDR1 SNHLY, CDR2 FYNNEI. The CDR3 spans 14 residues. CDR3 in amino acids: CASSVSLAEETQYF. In nucleotides, the CDR3 is TGTGCCAGCAGTGTGTCCCTAGCGGAAGAGACCCAGTACTTC.

The CDR3 nucleotides are TGTGCCAGCAGCTCCGGGGGGGACTCGGCGGCCGGGGAGCTGTTTTTT. Protein product: CASSSGGDSAAGELFF. The genes are TRBV5-4 and TRBJ2-2, with 8 positions matching TRBD2. This CDR3 has 16 residues. Unmatched junction bases numbered 10, after V lost 3 bases and J lost 6 bases. Germline lookup yields CDR1 SGHNT and CDR2 YYREEE (reference sequence).

This clonotype was observed a handful of times. This CDR3 is CASRSATRGREQYF. The CDR3 DNA follows: TGTGCCAGCCGCTCGGCGACCAGGGGGCGTGAGCAGTACTTC. This chain connects TRBV27 to TRBJ2-7; TRBD1 agrees at 8 bases. Germline CDR1 reads MNHEY; CDR2 reads SMNVEV (reference sequence). The ends lost 8 bases at V and 7 bases at J; junction bases unmatched: 13. There are 14 residues in the CDR3.

The chain uses TRBV2 and TRBJ2-6, with D unclear. This CDR3 is 15 amino acids long. Germline loops: CDR1 SNHLY, CDR2 FYNNEI. Deletions cut 6 bases from V and 0 bases from J, with 9 bases between. The CDR3 protein is CASSAPSSGANVLTF. In DNA form, the CDR3 reads TGTGCCAGCAGCGCCCCTAGCTCTGGGGCCAACGTCCTGACTTTC. The full variable domain, completed using reference TRBV2 and TRBJ2-6, is EPEVTQTPSHQVTQMGQEVILRCVPISNHLYFYWYRQILGQKVEFLVSFYNNEISEKSEIFDDQFSVERPDGSNFTLKIRSTKLEDSAMYFCASSAPSSGANVLTFGAGSRLTVL.

The chain has TRBV15 and TRBJ2-2; D gene unclear. Trimming took 3 bases from V and 6 from J, leaving 11 bases between them. Germline V gene data show CDR1 as LNHNV and CDR2 as YYDKDF (reference sequence). This CDR3 has 14 residues. As DNA, the CDR3 is TGTGCCACCAGCAGGCAAGGTTCAGCCGGGGAGCTGTTTTTT. Its translation is CATSRQGSAGELFF. The whole variable domain, remainder taken from reference TRBV15 and TRBJ2-2, is DAMVIQNPRYQVTQFGKPVTLSCSQTLNHNVMYWYQQKSSQAPKLLFHYYDKDFNNEADTPDNFQSRRPNTSFCFLDIRSPGLGDTAMYLCATSRQGSAGELFFGEGSRLTVL.

The rearrangement joins TRBV3-1 to TRBJ1-2; unclear D gene. V lost 3 bases, J lost 8 bases, and 16 bases lay in between. CDR1 and CDR2 (germline): LGHDT, YNNKEL (reference sequence). This CDR3 comprises 14 residues. The CDR3 protein is CASSHFREFAGYTF. CDR3 sequence (DNA): TGTGCCAGCAGCCACTTCCGAGAGTTTGCGGGCTACACCTTC.

This clonotype was counted only a few times. The CDR3 loop reads CASSLGIFSYEQYF. CDR3 nucleotides: TGCGCCAGCAGCTTGGGCATTTTCTCCTACGAGCAGTACTTC. The gene calls are TRBV5-1 and TRBJ2-7, with D unclear. The V and J ends lost 0 bases and 0 bases respectively, with 7 bases between them. Germline values: CDR1 SGHRS, CDR2 YFSETQ. CDR3 length equals 14 residues.

This chain links TRBV12-3 or TRBV12-4 with TRBJ2-2; D remains unclear. This CDR3 spans 15 amino acids. Trimming stripped 0 bases from V and 3 bases from J, with 8 bases between. The CDR3 DNA reads as TGTGCCAGCAGTTTAGCGGGAAGTTACACCGGGGAGCTGTTTTTT. This translates into CASSLAGSYTGELFF.

This clonotype was seen only a few times. The V and J genes are TRBV27 and TRBJ2-2; possible D gene TRBD2, 5 bases. The length of the CDR3 is 17 residues. Trimming cost V 6 bases and J 1 base, with 18 bases left between them. In germline, CDR1 is MNHEY, CDR2 SMNVEV (reference sequence). The CDR3 bases are TGTGCCAGCAGCCGCCGCGGGCGGGCGAAGAACACCGGGGAGCTGTTTTTT. Its translation: CASSRRGRAKNTGELFF.

Ten or more counts support this clonotype. The V and J genes are TRBV7-9 and TRBJ2-5, with D perhaps given as TRBD1 or TRBD2 (5 bases each). V was shortened by 2 bases and J by 7 bases, with 11 bases between the two germline ends. This CDR3 comprises 13 residues. Germline loops: CDR1 SEHNR, CDR2 FQNEAQ (reference sequence). CDR3 coding DNA: TGTGCCAGCAGCTTAAGCAGGGACGGGACCCAGTACTTC. It specifies CASSLSRDGTQYF.

This clonotype has ten or more counts. The gene calls are TRBV5-1 and TRBJ2-2; D call uncertain. Germline V gene data show CDR1 as SGHRS and CDR2 as YFSETQ. The V and J ends lost 7 bases and 1 base respectively, with 11 bases between them. This CDR3 region has 14 residues. The CDR3: CASRLDGNTGELFF. CDR3 coding DNA: TGCGCCAGCCGGTTGGACGGGAACACCGGGGAGCTGTTTTTT.

The sample holds a few counts of this clonotype. The chain uses TRBV9 and TRBJ1-2; 8 nucleotides line up with TRBD1. Germline lookup yields CDR1 SGDLS and CDR2 YYNGEE. The junction had 6 bases not matched to a gene; V was cut back by 4 bases and J by 4 bases. The CDR3 contains 14 residues. The CDR3 DNA reads as TGTGCCAGCAGCTCACAGGGGGGTGGCTATGGCTACACCTTC. It encodes CASSSQGGGYGYTF.

The V gene is TRBV28, the J gene TRBJ1-1, with D possibly matching TRBD1 (6 bases). V lost 4 bases to trimming and J lost 0 bases, with 15 bases between them. Germline V gene data show CDR1 as MDHEN and CDR2 as SYDVKM. The CDR3 spans 16 residues. CDR3 sequence reads: CASSSPDRAMNTEAFF. The CDR3 bases are TGTGCCAGCAGTTCCCCGGACAGAGCTATGAACACTGAAGCTTTCTTT.

This clonotype was recorded at least ten times. The chain recombines TRBV6-2 or TRBV6-3 with TRBJ2-2, with 11 bases fitting TRBD2. The junction had 11 bases not matched to a gene; V was cut back by 6 bases and J by 5 bases. The CDR3 covers 17 residues. Germline CDR1 reads MNHEY; CDR2 reads SVGEGT. The CDR3, as DNA: TGTGCCAGCAGAGCTAGCGGGAGGCCTCCATTTACCGGGGAGCTGTTTTTT. Translating gives CASRASGRPPFTGELFF.

This clonotype was observed at least ten times. The chain joins TRBV30 to TRBJ1-1; D remains unclear. Trimming left V 5 bases short and J 1 base short, with 14 bases between. The V gene's germline CDR1 is GTSNPN and CDR2 SVGIG (reference sequence). This CDR3 has 14 residues. CDR3 sequence reads: CAWGLDSRNTEAFF. CDR3 bases: TGTGCCTGGGGACTAGACTCGAGGAACACTGAAGCTTTCTTT.

This clonotype showed up many times. V is TRBV5-1 and J is TRBJ2-7, with no clear D. Germline V gene sequence: CDR1 SGHRS, CDR2 YFSETQ. With 5 bases removed from V and 2 bases from J, the gap between germline ends came to 14 bases. This CDR3 contains 14 residues. The CDR3 sequence: CASSPDGSPYEQYF. CDR3 DNA sequence: TGCGCCAGCAGTCCCGACGGGTCCCCCTACGAGCAGTACTTC.

In its sample, this clonotype was seen a few times. The chain employs TRBV6-5 and TRBJ2-5; TRBD2 is a possible D gene (6 bases). The V gene lost 0 bases and the J gene lost 5 bases, with 10 bases spanning the gap. CDR3 length: 14 amino acids. The germline CDR1 and CDR2 sequences are MNHEY and SVGAGI. The CDR3 nucleotides are TGTGCCAGCAGTTACTCGGCGGGGTGGGAGACCCAGTACTTC. Translated: CASSYSAGWETQYF.

The sample holds many counts of this clonotype. This rearrangement joins TRBV5-5 to TRBJ2-5; 7 bases agree with TRBD2. Trimming took 1 base from V and 5 from J; bases not matched to a gene: 11. The germline V gene encodes CDR1 SGHKS and CDR2 YYEKEE (reference sequence). The CDR3 sequence is 16 residues long. CDR3 DNA sequence: TGTGCCAGCAGCTTGAATAGCGGGCTCCCGCGGGAGACCCAGTACTTC. Amino acids: CASSLNSGLPRETQYF.

The table lists this clonotype with a few counts. The chain joins TRBV28 to TRBJ2-2, with D possibly matching TRBD2 (6 bases). The germline CDR1 and CDR2 sequences are MDHEN and SYDVKM. CDR3 length: 16 residues. V shed 6 bases and J shed 1 base, with 15 bases lying between them. CDR3: CASSPSIAVNTGELFF. The CDR3 DNA reads as TGTGCCAGCAGCCCCTCCATAGCGGTGAACACCGGGGAGCTGTTTTTT. The whole variable domain, filled in from reference TRBV28 and TRBJ2-2, reads DVKVTQSSRYLVKRTGEKVFLECVQDMDHENMFWYRQDPGLGLRLIYFSYDVKMKEKGDIPEGYSVSREKKERFSLILESASTNQTSMYLCASSPSIAVNTGELFFGEGSRLTVL.

This chain uses TRBV24-1 with TRBJ2-7; D is undetermined. The V end was cut by 6 bases, the J end by 0 bases, with 8 bases between. Germline values: CDR1 KGHDR, CDR2 SFDVKD. The CDR3 spans 13 residues. The CDR3 loop reads CATSPASSYEQYF. The CDR3 region has the DNA TGTGCCACCAGTCCCGCATCCTCCTACGAGCAGTACTTC.

This clonotype showed up many times. The rearrangement joins TRBV11-2 to TRBJ2-7; 8 bases line up with TRBD1. The V gene's germline CDR1 is SGHAT and CDR2 FQNNGV. CDR3 length equals 14 residues. The J segment lost 5 bases and the V segment lost 2 bases, leaving 5 bases of the junction unmatched. This chain's CDR3 is CASSLQGARDEQYF. Written as DNA, the CDR3 is TGTGCCAGCAGCTTACAGGGGGCGCGGGACGAGCAGTACTTC.

This clonotype was observed many times. The V gene is TRBV20-1, the J gene TRBJ2-7; TRBD1 is a possible D gene (6 bases). Looked up from germline, CDR1 is DFQATT and CDR2 is SNEGSKA (reference sequence). Trimming pared 6 bases from V and 3 bases from J, leaving 15 bases between. This CDR3 is built from 13 residues. DNA for the CDR3: TGCAGTGCAACCGGGACAACCTACTACGAGCAGTACTTC. Its translation is CSATGTTYYEQYF.

This chain links TRBV3-2 with TRBJ2-1; the listed D gene, TRBD1, was not tested against the DNA. TRBV3-2 is a listed pseudogene. This CDR3 has 17 amino acids. CDR3 nucleotide sequence: TGTGCCAGCAGCCAAGGGGGGAAAGGGGACAGGGAAAATGAGCAGTTCTTC. It is translated as CASSQGGKGDRENEQFF.

This rearrangement joins TRBV29-1 to TRBJ2-5; 9 bases line up with TRBD2. Unmatched junction bases numbered 11, after V lost 4 bases and J lost 5 bases. Germline values: CDR1 SQVTM, CDR2 ANQGSEA. This CDR3 contains 15 residues. The CDR3 nucleotides are TGCAGCGTTGGTTCGCGGGAGGGCGGGGACGAGACCCAGTACTTC. It yields the protein CSVGSREGGDETQYF. The full variable domain, with the rest looked up from reference TRBV29-1 and TRBJ2-5, is SAVISQKPSRDICQRGTSLTIQCQVDSQVTMMFWYRQQPGQSLTLIATANQGSEATYESGFVIDKFPISRPNLTFSTLTVSNMSPEDSSIYLCSVGSREGGDETQYFGPGTRLLVL.

The chain couples TRBV14 to TRBJ2-1, with a tentative D call TRBD1 (6 bases). The germline V gene has CDR1 SGHDN and CDR2 FVKESK. This CDR3 has 17 amino acids. The V end was cut by 0 bases, the J end by 2 bases, with 14 bases between. The CDR3, as DNA: TGTGCCAGCAGCCAAGAGGACAGTTTTAATCCCTACAATGAGCAGTTCTTC. As protein: CASSQEDSFNPYNEQFF.

This clonotype has only a few counts. The chain is built from TRBV10-3 and TRBJ2-4; TRBD2 agrees at 9 bases. This CDR3 is 12 amino acids long. J gave up 9 bases and V 8 bases, and 5 bases lay outside the gene matches. Looked up from germline, CDR1 is ENHRY and CDR2 is SYGVKD. The CDR3 sequence: CAISGSGGIQYF. The CDR3, as DNA: TGTGCCATCTCTGGTAGCGGGGGCATTCAGTACTTC.

J is TRBJ2-1 and V is TRBV12-3 or TRBV12-4; 16 bases line up with TRBD2. Germline trimming cut 4 bases from V and 6 bases from J; bases unmatched to any gene: 6. There are 17 residues in the CDR3. CDR3 sequence: CASSSPGLAGGGNEQFF. The CDR3 DNA reads as TGTGCCAGCAGTTCGCCGGGACTAGCGGGAGGGGGCAATGAGCAGTTCTTC.

The V gene is TRBV4-1, the J gene TRBJ2-7; 9 positions match TRBD2. Losses at the gene ends were 1 base for V and 3 bases for J; bases not matched to a gene: 4. Germline CDR1 and CDR2: MGHRA and YSYEKL. The CDR3 loop spans 15 amino acids. The CDR3 DNA follows: TGCGCCAGCAGCCAAGTAGCGGGAGTGTTCTACGAGCAGTACTTC. Residues: CASSQVAGVFYEQYF.

This sequence joins TRBV6-2 or TRBV6-3 and TRBJ1-4; D is unresolved. This CDR3 is 12 amino acids long. Germline-derived CDR1 and CDR2 are MNHEY and SVGEGT. The V end was cut by 8 bases, the J end by 6 bases, with 10 bases between. CDR3 DNA: TGTGCCAGCCGGTCGGACTATGAAAAACTGTTTTTT. Its protein is CASRSDYEKLFF.